This TCR beta chain was recovered during a study of breast tumors, draining lymph nodes, adjacent tissues. Overall study findings and caveats: Data only fit, rather than demonstrated, lymph node origin of most tumor T cells. Luminal-like breast cancer showed significantly greater tumor-nontumor repertoire similarity than basal-like breast cancer did. The data were judged consistent with most tumor T cells coming from lymph node and expanding in tumor.

This CDR3 has 12 residues. The germline V gene encodes CDR1 ENHRY and CDR2 SYGVKD. V lost 6 bases and J lost 4, with 9 bases in between. As regards this clonotype: What it binds is not known. The CDR3 does not end in the conserved phenylalanine or tryptophan, so this is likely a read error.

In TCRdb, the multiplex PCR reads were re-called with MiXCR into one record per CDR3 protein. The profile shows 20,000 to 30,000 distinct CDR3 sequences, around 25% of them singletons. The V gene is TRBV10-3, the J gene TRBJ1-1, with a tentative D call TRBD1 (6 bases). The receptor comes from a female donor with breast cancer. Some clones in this sample may be carry-over from other donors' samples. Sequencing was done on a sample of breast tumor tissue. The CDR3 reads CAISGQTTEAFL. The CDR3 coding sequence is TGTGCCATCAGCGGACAGACCACTGAAGCTTTCCTT.